This T cell receptor beta chain derives from a study of regulatory T cells in long-lasting Graves disease. Library construction for TCR beta used iRepertoire HTBI primers and Arm-PCR of CDR3 regions. From the multiplex PCR reads, TCRdb called clonotypes with MiXCR, one entry per CDR3 protein. In the table there are 540,000 or so distinct CDR3 sequences, approximately 13% of which are singletons. Indicated time point: newly diagnosed GD, antithyroid drugs for less than 3 months. PBMC-extracted RNA yielded the TCR library. This clonotype was counted at least ten times. The length of the CDR3 is 15 residues. CDR1 is SNHLY and CDR2 is FYNNEI in the germline V gene. Trimming at V came to 7 bases and at J to 1 base, leaving 7 bases not matched to a gene. This same sample was also taken into another study, of T cells in Graves' hyperthyroidism and ophthalmopathy.

The clonotype comes from a man aged 30-40 years with Graves disease. The sample consisted of peripheral blood mononuclear cells (PBMCs), taken at new diagnosis, from a patient treated with antithyroid drugs. The V call is TRBV2, the J call TRBJ2-3; 8 bases agree with TRBD2. The CDR3 spells CASKAASGRTDTQYF. As DNA, the CDR3 is TGTGCCAGCAAGGCGGCTAGCGGGCGCACAGATACGCAGTATTTT.